The subject of this entry is one TCR beta chain. Sequencing was performed with immunoSEQ multiplex PCR; in TCRdb, only in-frame clones are kept and a portion is missing. Of some 270,000 clones in the sample, roughly 90% were seen once. These data belong to a study of blood T cell repertoires in COVID-19. Study overall: Sites across the United States, Italy and Spain contributed samples from acute and convalescent COVID-19. T cells, B-cell-depleted T cells, or PBMCs provided the cDNA or gDNA that served as material.

This CDR3 is 14 amino acids long. In germline, CDR1 is SGHRS, CDR2 YFSETQ. V was pared by 1 base and J by 8 bases, with 15 bases between. The TCR originated in a man aged 45 to 65 with acute or convalescent COVID-19. Input material: peripheral blood. The chain is built from TRBV5-1 and TRBJ1-2; maybe TRBD1 (6 bases). CDR3 sequence reads: CASSLMDQGPGYTF. CDR3 nucleotides: TGCGCCAGCAGCTTGATGGATCAGGGGCCCGGCTACACCTTC.